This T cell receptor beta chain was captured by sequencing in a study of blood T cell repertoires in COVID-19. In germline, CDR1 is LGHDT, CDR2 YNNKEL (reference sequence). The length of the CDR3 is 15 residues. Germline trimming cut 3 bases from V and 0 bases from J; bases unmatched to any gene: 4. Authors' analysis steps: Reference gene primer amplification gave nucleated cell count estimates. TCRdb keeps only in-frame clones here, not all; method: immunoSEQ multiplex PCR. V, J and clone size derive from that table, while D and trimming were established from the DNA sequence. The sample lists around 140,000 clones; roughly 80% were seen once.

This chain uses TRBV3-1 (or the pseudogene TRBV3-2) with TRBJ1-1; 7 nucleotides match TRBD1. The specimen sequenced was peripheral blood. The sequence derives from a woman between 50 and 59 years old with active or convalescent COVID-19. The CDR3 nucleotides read TGTGCCAGCAGCCATTCGGACAGGATGAACACTGAAGCTTTCTTT. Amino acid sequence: CASSHSDRMNTEAFF.